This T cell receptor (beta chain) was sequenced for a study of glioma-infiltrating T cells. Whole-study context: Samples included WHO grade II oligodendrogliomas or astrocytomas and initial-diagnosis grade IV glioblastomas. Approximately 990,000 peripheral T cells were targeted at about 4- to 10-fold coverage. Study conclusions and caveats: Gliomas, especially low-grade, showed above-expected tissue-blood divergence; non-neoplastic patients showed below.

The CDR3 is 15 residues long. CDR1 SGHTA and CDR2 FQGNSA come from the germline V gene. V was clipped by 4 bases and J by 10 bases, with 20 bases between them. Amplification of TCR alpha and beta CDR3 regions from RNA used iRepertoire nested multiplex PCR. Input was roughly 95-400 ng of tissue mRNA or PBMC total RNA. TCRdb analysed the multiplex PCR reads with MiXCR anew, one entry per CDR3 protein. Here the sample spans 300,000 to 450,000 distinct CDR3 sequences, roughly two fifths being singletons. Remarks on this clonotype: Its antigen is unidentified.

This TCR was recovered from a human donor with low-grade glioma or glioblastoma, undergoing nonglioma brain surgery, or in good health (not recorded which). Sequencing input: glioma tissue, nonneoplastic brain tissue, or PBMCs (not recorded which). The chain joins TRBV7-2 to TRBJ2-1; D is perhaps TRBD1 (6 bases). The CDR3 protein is CASSSRGNPSDEQFF. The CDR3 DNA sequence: TGTGCCAGCAGCTCAAGGGGGAATCCCTCGGACGAGCAGTTCTTC.